These 8 T cell receptor beta chains share one sample of origin, sequenced in a study of blood T cell repertoires in COVID-19. Profiling relied on immunoSEQ multiplex PCR, and the TCRdb table lists in-frame clones only, not all of them. The sample lists some 80,000 clones; more than 60% were seen once. The sample comprised peripheral blood. The receptors were sampled from a woman aged 80 or over with active or convalescent COVID-19.

The genes are TRBV6-1 and TRBJ1-2; TRBD1 aligns across 7 bases. CDR1 and CDR2 from the germline V gene are MNHNS and SASEGT. J lost 6 bases, V lost 3 bases, and 13 bases had no gene match. The CDR3 totals 16 residues. CDR3 sequence: CASSDFLGGKKDGYTF. In DNA form, the CDR3 reads TGTGCCAGCAGTGATTTCTTAGGGGGCAAGAAAGATGGCTACACCTTC.

The chain uses TRBV29-1 and TRBJ2-1, with 8 bases that match TRBD1. V gave up 7 bases and J gave up 7 bases; unmatched junction bases: 9. From germline, CDR1 is SQVTM and CDR2 ANQGSEA. The CDR3 is 13 residues long. CDR3 region: CSADGQGRNEQFF. The CDR3 nucleotides read TGCAGCGCTGATGGACAGGGTAGGAATGAGCAGTTCTTC.

This clone was seen at least ten times. The CDR3 reads CASSFSTGLDYGYTF. As DNA, the CDR3 is TGTGCCAGCAGCTTTTCGACAGGGTTGGACTATGGCTACACCTTC. V usage is TRBV7-9 and J usage is TRBJ1-2, with 7 bases identical to TRBD1. Germline V gene lookup returns CDR1 SEHNR and CDR2 FQNEAQ (reference sequence). J gave up 3 bases and V 3 bases, and 7 bases lay outside the gene matches. This CDR3 spans 15 amino acids.

V is TRBV2 and J is TRBJ2-5, with D hard to call. Germline CDR1 and CDR2: SNHLY and FYNNEI. This CDR3 is 13 amino acids long. Trimming cost V 4 bases and J 2 bases, with 8 bases left between them. CDR3 sequence: CASSGLEQETQYF. CDR3 coding DNA: TGTGCCAGCAGTGGGCTAGAACAAGAGACCCAGTACTTC.

V gene TRBV6-5 combines with J gene TRBJ1-2; D might be TRBD1 (5 bases). The CDR3 has 14 amino acids. Looked up from germline, CDR1 is MNHEY and CDR2 is SVGAGI. The ends were cut back, 0 bases at V and 8 bases at J, with 13 bases in the middle. CDR3 in DNA: TGTGCCAGCAGTTACTCGAGAACAGGAGCGGGCTACACCTTC. Residues: CASSYSRTGAGYTF.

V usage is TRBV5-1 and J usage is TRBJ2-1; D possibly corresponds to TRBD1 (5 bases). Trimming removed 0 bases from V and 9 bases from J, with 13 bases in between. The CDR3 contains 14 residues. CDR1 is SGHRS and CDR2 is YFSETQ in the germline V gene. The CDR3 is CASSLVLQGGEQFF. CDR3 bases: TGCGCCAGCAGCTTGGTTCTGCAGGGTGGTGAGCAGTTCTTC.

V gene TRBV20-1 combines with J gene TRBJ1-2; the D gene is possibly TRBD1 (5 bases). V lost 1 base to trimming and J lost 6 bases, with 6 bases between them. This CDR3 region has 11 residues. CDR1 is DFQATT and CDR2 is SNEGSKA in the germline V gene (reference sequence). This chain's CDR3 is CSARAGNGYTF. CDR3 bases: TGCAGTGCTAGAGCAGGGAATGGCTACACCTTC.

CDR3 loop: CASSNSGTGETQYF. The DNA of the CDR3 is TGTGCCAGCAGTAACTCCGGGACAGGGGAGACCCAGTACTTC. The rearrangement uses TRBV7-9 and TRBJ2-5; 9 bases fit TRBD1. The V gene end was trimmed by 6 bases and the J gene end by 5 bases; junction bases not matched to a gene: 7. The CDR3 is 14 residues long. Germline-derived CDR1 and CDR2 are SEHNR and FQNEAQ (reference sequence).